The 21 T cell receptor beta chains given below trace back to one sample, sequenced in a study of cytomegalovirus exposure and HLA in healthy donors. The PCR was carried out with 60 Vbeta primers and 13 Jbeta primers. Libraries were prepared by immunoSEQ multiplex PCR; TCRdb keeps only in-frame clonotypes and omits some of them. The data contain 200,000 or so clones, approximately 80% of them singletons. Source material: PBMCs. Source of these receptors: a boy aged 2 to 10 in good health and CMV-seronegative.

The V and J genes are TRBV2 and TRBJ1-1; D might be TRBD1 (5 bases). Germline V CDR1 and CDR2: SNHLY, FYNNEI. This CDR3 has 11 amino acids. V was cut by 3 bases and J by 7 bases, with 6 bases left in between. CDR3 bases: TGTGCCAGCAGTGAGGGGGGTGAAGCTTTCTTT. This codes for CASSEGGEAFF.

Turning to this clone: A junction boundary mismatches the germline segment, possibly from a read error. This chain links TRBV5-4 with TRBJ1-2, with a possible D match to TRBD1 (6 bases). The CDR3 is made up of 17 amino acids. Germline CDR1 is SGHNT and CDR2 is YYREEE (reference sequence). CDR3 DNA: TGTGCCAGCACCAGGTTCCTCCGGGGGCTGAGGGACTATGGCTACACTTTC. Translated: CASTRFLRGLRDYGYTF. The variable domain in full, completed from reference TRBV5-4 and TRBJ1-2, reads ETGVTQSPTHLIKTRGQQVTLRCSSQSGHNTVSWYQQALGQGPQFIFQYYREEENGRGNFPPRFSGLQFPNYSSELNVNALELDDSALYLCASTRFLRGLRDYGYTFGSGTRLTVV.

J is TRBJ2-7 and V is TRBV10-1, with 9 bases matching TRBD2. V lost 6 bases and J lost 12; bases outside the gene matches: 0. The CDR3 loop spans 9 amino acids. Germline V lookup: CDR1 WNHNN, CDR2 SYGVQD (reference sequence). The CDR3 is CASRLAGYF. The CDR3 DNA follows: TGCGCCAGCAGACTAGCGGGGTACTTC.

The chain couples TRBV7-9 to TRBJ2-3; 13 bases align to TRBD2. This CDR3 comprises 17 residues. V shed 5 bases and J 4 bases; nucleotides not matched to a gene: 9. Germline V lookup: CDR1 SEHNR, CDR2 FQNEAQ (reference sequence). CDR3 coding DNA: TGTGCCAGCAGCCATGGACTAGCGGGGGTCCCCCCAGATACGCAGTATTTT. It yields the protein CASSHGLAGVPPDTQYF.

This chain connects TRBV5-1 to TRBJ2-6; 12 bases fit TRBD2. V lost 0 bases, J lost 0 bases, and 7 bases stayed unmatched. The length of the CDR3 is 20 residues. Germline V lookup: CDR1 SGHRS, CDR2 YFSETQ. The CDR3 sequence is CASSLALAGGVSSGANVLTF. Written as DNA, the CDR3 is TGCGCCAGCAGCTTGGCTCTAGCGGGGGGGGTATCCTCTGGGGCCAACGTCCTGACTTTC.

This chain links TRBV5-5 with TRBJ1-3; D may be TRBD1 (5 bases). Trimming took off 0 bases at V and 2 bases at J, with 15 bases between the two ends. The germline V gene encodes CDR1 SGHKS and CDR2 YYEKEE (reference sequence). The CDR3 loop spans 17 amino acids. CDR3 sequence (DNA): TGTGCCAGCAGCTTGGCCGGGGGAGCGACGGCTGGAAACACCATATATTTT. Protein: CASSLAGGATAGNTIYF.

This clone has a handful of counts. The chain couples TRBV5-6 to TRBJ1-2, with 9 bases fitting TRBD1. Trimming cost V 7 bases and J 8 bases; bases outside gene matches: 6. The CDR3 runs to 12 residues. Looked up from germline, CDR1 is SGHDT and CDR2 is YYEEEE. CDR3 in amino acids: CASGTGLTGYTF. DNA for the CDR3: TGTGCCAGCGGGACAGGGCTTACGGGCTACACCTTC.

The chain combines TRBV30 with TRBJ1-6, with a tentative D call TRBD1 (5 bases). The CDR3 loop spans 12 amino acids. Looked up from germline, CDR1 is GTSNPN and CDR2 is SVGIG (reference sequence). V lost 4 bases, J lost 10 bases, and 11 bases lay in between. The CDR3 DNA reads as TGTGCCTGGAACAGGAATAGGTCACCCCTCCACTTT. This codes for CAWNRNRSPLHF.

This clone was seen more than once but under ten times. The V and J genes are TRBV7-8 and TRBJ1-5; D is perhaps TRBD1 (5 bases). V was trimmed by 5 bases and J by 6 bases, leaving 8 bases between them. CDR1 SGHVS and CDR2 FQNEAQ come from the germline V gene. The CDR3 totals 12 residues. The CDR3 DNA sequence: TGTGCCAGCAGCCCAGGGTTTCAGCCCCAGCATTTT. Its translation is CASSPGFQPQHF.

The CDR3 region is CSVRPPGQGHYGYTF. CDR3 nucleotide sequence: TGCAGCGTCCGCCCTCCGGGACAGGGTCACTATGGCTACACCTTC. The gene calls are TRBV29-1 and TRBJ1-2; 9 bases fit TRBD1. V shed 6 bases and J 3 bases; nucleotides not matched to a gene: 11. Germline assignment: CDR1 SQVTM and CDR2 ANQGSEA. This CDR3 has 15 amino acids.

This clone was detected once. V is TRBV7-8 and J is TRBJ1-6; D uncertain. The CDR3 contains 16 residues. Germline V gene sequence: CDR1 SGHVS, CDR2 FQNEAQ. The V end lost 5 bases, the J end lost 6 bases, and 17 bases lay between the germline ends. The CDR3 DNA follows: TGTGCCAGCAGCCTACGGGCCACGAGGGTTAATTCACCCCTCCACTTT. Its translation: CASSLRATRVNSPLHF.

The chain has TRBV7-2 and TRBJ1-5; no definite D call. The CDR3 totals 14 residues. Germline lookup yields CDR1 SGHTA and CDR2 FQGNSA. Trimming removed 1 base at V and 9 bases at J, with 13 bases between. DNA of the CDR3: TGTGCCAGCAGCTTAGATACAGCCCTTCGGCCCCAGCATTTT. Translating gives CASSLDTALRPQHF. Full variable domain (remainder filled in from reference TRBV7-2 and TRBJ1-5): GAGVSQSPSNKVTEKGKDVELRCDPISGHTALYWYRQSLGQGLEFLIYFQGNSAPDKSGLPSDRFSAERTGGSVSTLTIQRTQQEDSAVYLCASSLDTALRPQHFGDGTRLSIL.

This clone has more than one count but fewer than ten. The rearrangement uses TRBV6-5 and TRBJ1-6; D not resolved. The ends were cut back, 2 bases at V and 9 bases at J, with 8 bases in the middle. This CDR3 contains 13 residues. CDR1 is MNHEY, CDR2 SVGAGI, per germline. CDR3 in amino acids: CASSYVPSSPLHF. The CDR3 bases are TGTGCCAGCAGTTACGTTCCCTCTTCACCCCTCCACTTT.

CDR3 DNA sequence: TGTGCCAGCAGCGATCGACTAGCGGTGACATACGAGCAGTACTTC. It encodes CASSDRLAVTYEQYF. V and J are TRBV27 and TRBJ2-7; 9 bases fit TRBD2. The germline CDR1 and CDR2 sequences are MNHEY and SMNVEV (reference sequence). With V trimmed by 6 bases and J by 4 bases, 10 bases remained unmatched. The CDR3 spans 15 residues.

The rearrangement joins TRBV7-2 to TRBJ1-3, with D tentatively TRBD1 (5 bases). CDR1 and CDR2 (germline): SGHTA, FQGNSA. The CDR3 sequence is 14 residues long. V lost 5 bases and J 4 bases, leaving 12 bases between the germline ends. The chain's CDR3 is CASSPQGTGNTIYF. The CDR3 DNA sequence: TGTGCCAGCAGCCCCCAGGGTACAGGAAACACCATATATTTT.

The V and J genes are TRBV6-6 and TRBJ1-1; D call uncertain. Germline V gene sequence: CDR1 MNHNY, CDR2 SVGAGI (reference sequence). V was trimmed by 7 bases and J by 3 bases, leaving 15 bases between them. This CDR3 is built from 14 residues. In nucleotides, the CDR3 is TGTGCCAGCAAAGTCGACCGTCGGGACACTGAAGCTTTCTTT. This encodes CASKVDRRDTEAFF.

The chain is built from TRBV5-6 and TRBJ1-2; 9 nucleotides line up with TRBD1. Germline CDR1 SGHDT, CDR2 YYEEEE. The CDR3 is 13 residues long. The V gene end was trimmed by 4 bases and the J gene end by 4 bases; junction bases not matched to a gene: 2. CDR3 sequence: CASSPQGAYGYTF. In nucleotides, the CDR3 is TGTGCCAGCAGCCCACAGGGGGCCTATGGCTACACCTTC.

CDR3 protein: CSARYGETQYF. In nucleotides, the CDR3 is TGCAGTGCTAGGTACGGGGAGACCCAGTACTTC. The rearrangement uses TRBV20-1 and TRBJ2-5; no clear D. Germline CDR1 reads DFQATT; CDR2 reads SNEGSKA (reference sequence). CDR3 length: 11 amino acids. Trimming left V 3 bases short and J 5 bases short, with 7 bases between.

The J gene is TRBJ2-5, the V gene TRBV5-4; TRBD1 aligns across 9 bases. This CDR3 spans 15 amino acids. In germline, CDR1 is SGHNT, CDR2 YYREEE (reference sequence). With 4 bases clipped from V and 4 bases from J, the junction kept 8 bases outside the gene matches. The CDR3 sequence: CASSQVGQGGETQYF. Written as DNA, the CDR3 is TGTGCCAGCAGCCAGGTGGGACAGGGTGGAGAGACCCAGTACTTC.

The CDR3: CASSMDGEETQYF. CDR3 DNA sequence: TGTGCCAGTAGTATGGATGGAGAAGAGACCCAGTACTTC. The chain employs TRBV19 and TRBJ2-5; D remains unclear. Looked up from germline, CDR1 is LNHDA and CDR2 is SQIVND (reference sequence). The CDR3 runs to 13 residues. The V and J ends lost 3 bases and 3 bases respectively, with 8 bases between them.

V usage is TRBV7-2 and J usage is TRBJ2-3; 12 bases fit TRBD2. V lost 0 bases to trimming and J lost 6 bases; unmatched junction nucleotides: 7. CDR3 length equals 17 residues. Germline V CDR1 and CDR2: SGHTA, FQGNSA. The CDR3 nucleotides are TGTGCCAGCAGCTTAGCGGCTAGCGGGGGGGCCACGGATACGCAGTATTTT. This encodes CASSLAASGGATDTQYF.